The 16 T cell receptor beta chains below all came from one sample that was sequenced in a study of graft-versus-host responses after intestinal transplantation (dated by TCRdb to 2020 to 2023). The library was built by means of the immunoSEQ multiplex PCR assay. TCRdb retrieved this table from immuneACCESS and kept in-frame rearrangements only. Not all clones are present; in checked studies, unresolved V genes account for under half, and no reason is known for the remainder. This sample gives 20,000 or so clones in total; around 78% of them show up just once. The ten largest clones capture about 3% of the sample. Intraepithelial and lamina propria lymphocytes were isolated from graft specimens using dithiothreitol, EDTA incubations and collagenase D digestion. This sample comprised ileum tissue, obtained 12 days after intestinal transplant. The receptors come from a human patient who received an intestinal transplant, so some T cells may come from the graft donor.

V and J are TRBV6-5 and TRBJ1-1; maybe TRBD1 (6 bases). This CDR3 region has 14 residues. Germline CDR1 MNHEY, CDR2 SVGAGI. Trimming shortened V by 2 bases and J by 1 base, and 8 bases separated the two germline ends. CDR3: CASSYGTQNTEAFF. CDR3 nucleotides: TGTGCCAGCAGTTACGGGACACAGAACACTGAAGCTTTCTTT.

This CDR3 reads CASSPGQGYGTEAFF. CDR3 sequence (DNA): TGTGCCAGCTCACCGGGACAGGGGTATGGCACTGAAGCTTTCTTT. The rearrangement uses TRBV18 and TRBJ1-1; 10 nucleotides agree with TRBD1. The CDR3 covers 15 residues. The ends lost 3 bases at V and 4 bases at J; junction bases unmatched: 5. Germline CDR1 and CDR2: KGHSH and LQKENI.

V gene TRBV7-8 combines with J gene TRBJ2-1, with 9 bases identical to TRBD2. The germline V gene encodes CDR1 SGHVS and CDR2 FQNEAQ. V lost 5 bases and J lost 9; bases outside the gene matches: 17. The CDR3 sequence is 17 residues long. Here the CDR3 DNA reads TGTGCCAGCAGCCCCGGGGGGGGGCGGGGGGGCCTAGGTGAGCAGTTCTTC. It specifies CASSPGGGRGGLGEQFF.

This clone has a single count. The chain recombines TRBV29-1 with TRBJ2-1; D possibly corresponds to TRBD1 (8 bases). The CDR3 covers 14 residues. Per the germline V gene, CDR1 is SQVTM and CDR2 is ANQGSEA. Trimming shortened V by 4 bases and J by 7 bases, and 17 bases separated the two germline ends. For the CDR3, the DNA is TGCAGCGTTGGCGTAGGACAGGGAGGGAATGAGCAGTTCTTC. Its protein is CSVGVGQGGNEQFF.

The rearrangement joins TRBV7-3 to TRBJ1-2; D possibly corresponds to TRBD1 (6 bases). Trimming cost V 5 bases and J 2 bases, with 15 bases left between them. Germline V gene sequence: CDR1 SGHTA, CDR2 FQGTGA. There are 15 residues in the CDR3. CDR3 DNA sequence: TGTGCCAGCAGCCCCCGGACAGAGCCGAACTATGGCTACACCTTC. Residues: CASSPRTEPNYGYTF.

Here the CDR3 DNA reads TGTGCCAGTAGTCCCGACAGGGGAGTGAGGGGCTACACCTTC. Residues: CASSPDRGVRGYTF. This sequence joins TRBV19 and TRBJ1-2; 8 positions match TRBD1. This CDR3 contains 14 residues. CDR1 is LNHDA, CDR2 SQIVND, per germline (reference sequence). Germline trimming cut 5 bases from V and 8 bases from J; bases unmatched to any gene: 10.

The chain carries TRBV9 and TRBJ1-1; 8 bases map to TRBD1. After removal of 3 bases from V and 6 bases from J, the junction contained 7 bases not matched to a gene. Germline assignment: CDR1 SGDLS and CDR2 YYNGEE. The CDR3 is 14 amino acids. The CDR3 nucleotides are TGTGCCAGCAGCGGCCGGGGACAGGCCTCTGAAGCTTTCTTT. It specifies CASSGRGQASEAFF. Full variable domain (rest looked up from reference TRBV9 and TRBJ1-1): DSGVTQTPKHLITATGQRVTLRCSPRSGDLSVYWYQQSLDQGLQFLIQYYNGEERAKGNILERFSAQQFPDLHSELNLSSLELGDSALYFCASSGRGQASEAFFGQGTRLTVV.

This chain uses TRBV4-1 with TRBJ1-4; possibly TRBD1 for D (5 bases). Trimming left V 1 base short and J 4 bases short, with 7 bases between. CDR1 and CDR2 from the germline V gene are MGHRA and YSYEKL. The CDR3 sequence is 14 residues long. CDR3 loop: CASSQGQINEKLFF. CDR3 nucleotide sequence: TGCGCCAGCAGCCAAGGACAGATTAATGAAAAACTGTTTTTT.

This chain connects TRBV15 to TRBJ2-5; tentatively, D is TRBD2 (6 bases). With 1 base removed from V and 4 bases from J, the gap between germline ends came to 19 bases. The germline V gene has CDR1 LNHNV and CDR2 YYDKDF (reference sequence). The CDR3 consists of 17 residues. The DNA of the CDR3 is TGTGCCACCAGCAGAGGCTGGGCCGGGACTGGAAGAGAGACCCAGTACTTC. As protein: CATSRGWAGTGRETQYF.

The chain combines TRBV19 with TRBJ2-2; 7 nucleotides align to TRBD1. The CDR3 has 12 amino acids. CDR1 is LNHDA and CDR2 is SQIVND in the germline V gene (reference sequence). The trim removed 11 bases at V and 4 bases at J, leaving 4 bases unmatched. The CDR3 nucleotides read TGTGCCGGACAGGCCGGCACCGGGGAGCTGTTTTTT. It encodes CAGQAGTGELFF.

This chain links TRBV2 with TRBJ1-1; possibly TRBD1 for D (5 bases). Trimming cost V 8 bases and J 11 bases, with 21 bases left between them. This CDR3 comprises 13 residues. CDR1 is SNHLY, CDR2 FYNNEI, per germline. The CDR3 DNA reads TGTGCCAGCGGTTTTCGCAGGGCCCTCCTGGCTTTCTTT. Protein sequence: CASGFRRALLAFF.

The rearrangement uses TRBV7-9 and TRBJ1-6; possible D gene TRBD1, 6 bases. The V end was cut by 5 bases, the J end by 8 bases, with 13 bases between. The germline V gene encodes CDR1 SEHNR and CDR2 FQNEAQ (reference sequence). The CDR3 runs 14 residues. CDR3 sequence reads: CASSRQANYSPLHF. CDR3 nucleotide sequence: TGTGCCAGCAGCAGACAGGCGAACTATTCACCCCTCCACTTT. Full variable domain (remainder filled in from reference TRBV7-9 and TRBJ1-6): DTGVSQNPRHKITKRGQNVTFRCDPISEHNRLYWYRQTLGQGPEFLTYFQNEAQLEKSRLLSDRFSAERPKGSFSTLEIQRTEQGDSAMYLCASSRQANYSPLHFGNGTRLTVT.

This CDR3 is CSVEPIEGDTEAFF. The CDR3 coding sequence is TGCAGCGTTGAGCCGATAGAGGGGGACACTGAAGCTTTCTTT. This chain connects TRBV29-1 to TRBJ1-1, with a possible D match to TRBD1 (6 bases). V was shortened by 3 bases and J by 3 bases, with 14 bases between the two germline ends. CDR1 SQVTM and CDR2 ANQGSEA come from the germline V gene. The CDR3 has 14 residues.

This chain connects TRBV19 to TRBJ1-1; TRBD1 is a possible D gene (5 bases). Deletions cut 6 bases from V and 1 base from J, with 15 bases between. This CDR3 spans 15 amino acids. Germline V gene sequence: CDR1 LNHDA, CDR2 SQIVND (reference sequence). The CDR3 region is CASSAAGPQNTEAFF. In DNA form, the CDR3 reads TGTGCCAGTAGCGCAGCGGGACCCCAGAACACTGAAGCTTTCTTT.

The sample holds one count of this clone. V is TRBV11-3 and J is TRBJ2-1; weak D call: TRBD2 (6 bases). Germline assignment: CDR1 SGHNT and CDR2 YENEEA. CDR3 length: 16 amino acids. Trimming pared 0 bases from V and 5 bases from J, leaving 14 bases between. The CDR3 region has the DNA TGTGCCAGCAGCTTAGATTATAGCGGTTATGACAATGAGCAGTTCTTC. Amino acids: CASSLDYSGYDNEQFF.

J is TRBJ2-3 and V is TRBV5-6; 9 nucleotides match TRBD1. Germline CDR1 reads SGHDT; CDR2 reads YYEEEE. There are 16 residues in the CDR3. The V segment lost 4 bases and the J segment 5 bases; nucleotides outside the gene matches: 11. CDR3: CASSPGGQGWLDTQYF. The CDR3 bases are TGTGCCAGCAGCCCCGGGGGACAGGGTTGGTTAGATACGCAGTATTTT.